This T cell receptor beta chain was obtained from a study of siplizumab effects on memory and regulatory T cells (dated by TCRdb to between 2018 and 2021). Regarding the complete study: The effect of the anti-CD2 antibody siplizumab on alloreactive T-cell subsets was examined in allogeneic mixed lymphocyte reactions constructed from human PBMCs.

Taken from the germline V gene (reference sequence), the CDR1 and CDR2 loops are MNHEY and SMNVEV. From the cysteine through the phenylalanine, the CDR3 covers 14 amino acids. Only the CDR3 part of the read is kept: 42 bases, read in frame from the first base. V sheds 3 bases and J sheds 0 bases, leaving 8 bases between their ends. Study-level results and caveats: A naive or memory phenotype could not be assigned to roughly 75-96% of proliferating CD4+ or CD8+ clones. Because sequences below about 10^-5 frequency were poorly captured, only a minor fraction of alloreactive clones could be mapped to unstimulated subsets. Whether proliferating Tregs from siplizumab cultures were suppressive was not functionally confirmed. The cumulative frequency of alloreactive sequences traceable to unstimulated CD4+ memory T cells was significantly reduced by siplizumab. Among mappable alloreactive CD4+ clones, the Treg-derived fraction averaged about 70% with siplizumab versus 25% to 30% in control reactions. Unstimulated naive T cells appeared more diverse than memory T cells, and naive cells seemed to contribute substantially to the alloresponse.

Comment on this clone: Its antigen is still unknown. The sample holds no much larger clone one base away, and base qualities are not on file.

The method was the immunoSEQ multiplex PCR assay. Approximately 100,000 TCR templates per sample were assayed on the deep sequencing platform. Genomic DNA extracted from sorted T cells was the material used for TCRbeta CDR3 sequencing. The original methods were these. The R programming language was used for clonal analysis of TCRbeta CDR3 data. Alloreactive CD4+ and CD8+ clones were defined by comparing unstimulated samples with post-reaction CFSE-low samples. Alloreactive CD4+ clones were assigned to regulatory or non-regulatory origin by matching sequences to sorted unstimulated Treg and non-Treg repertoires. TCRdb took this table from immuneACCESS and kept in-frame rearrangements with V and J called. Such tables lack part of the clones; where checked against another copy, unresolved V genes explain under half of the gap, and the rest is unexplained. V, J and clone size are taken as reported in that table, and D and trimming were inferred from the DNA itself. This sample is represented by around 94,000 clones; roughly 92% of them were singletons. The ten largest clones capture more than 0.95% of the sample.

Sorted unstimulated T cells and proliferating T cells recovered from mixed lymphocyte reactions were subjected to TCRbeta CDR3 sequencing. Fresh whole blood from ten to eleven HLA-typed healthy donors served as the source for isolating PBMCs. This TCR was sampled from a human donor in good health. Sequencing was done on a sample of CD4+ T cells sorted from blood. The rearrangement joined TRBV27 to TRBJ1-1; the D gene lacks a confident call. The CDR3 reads CASSFVGMNTEAFF. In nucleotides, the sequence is TGTGCCAGCAGTTTTGTGGGAATGAACACTGAAGCTTTCTTT.